These T cell receptor beta chains were read from a single sample in a study of molecular identifiers for immune sequencing clone quantification. TCRdb ran MiXCR on the PCR reads and lists one entry per CDR3 protein. The sample lists about half a million distinct CDR3 sequences, 20% to 25% seen once, with approximately 0.84% in the top ten. Sequenced material: naive CD8+ T cells from blood, with Jurkat cell RNA spiked in. All receptors come from a human donor in good health. Some libraries in this study had Jurkat cell RNA spiked in. CDR3s include the opening cysteine and the closing phenylalanine or tryptophan. The D gene is left open where the match is weak. Size tells how often a clone was seen (once, few, many) or the class of an expanded clone, and some rows leave it out.

length | size | J | D | V | CDR3 | DNA
14 | few | TRBJ1-4 | . | TRBV5-6 | CASSLGGSNEKLFF | TGTGCCAGCAGCTTGGGGGGATCTAATGAAAAACTGTTTTTT
15 | . | TRBJ2-1 | . | TRBV27 | CASSLSAGSNNEQFF | TGTGCCAGCAGTTTATCGGCAGGGAGCAACAATGAGCAGTTCTTC
17 | few | TRBJ2-3 | TRBD2 | TRBV28 | CASSSLAGGTPADTQYF | TGTGCCAGCTCATCGCTAGCGGGAGGTACCCCCGCAGATACGCAGTATTTT
15 | many | TRBJ2-2 | . | TRBV7-9 | CASSNRDTDTGELFF | TGTGCCAGCAGCAACCGAGATACGGACACCGGGGAGCTGTTTTTT
14 | . | TRBJ2-7 | TRBD1 | TRBV29-1 | CSVDGDREGHEQYF | TGCAGCGTTGACGGGGACAGGGAGGGCCACGAGCAGTACTTC
14 | few | TRBJ1-1 | . | TRBV19 | CASSILRGSTEAFF | TGTGCCAGTAGTATTCTTCGGGGCTCCACTGAAGCTTTCTTT
12 | many | TRBJ1-4 | . | TRBV28 | CASSPGGGKLFF | TGTGCCAGCTCGCCAGGTGGGGGAAAACTGTTTTTT
18 | many | TRBJ2-6 | . | TRBV5-5 | CASSLAGAPHSGANVLTF | TGTGCCAGCAGCTTGGCCGGGGCACCGCACTCTGGGGCCAACGTCCTGACTTTC
12 | many | TRBJ2-3 | . | TRBV20-1 | CSARQITDTQYF | TGCAGTGCTAGACAGATCACAGATACGCAGTATTTT
14 | many | TRBJ2-7 | TRBD1 | TRBV24-1 | CATSDQTGGYEQYF | TGTGCCACCAGTGATCAAACAGGGGGCTACGAGCAGTACTTC
15 | few | TRBJ2-1 | . | TRBV4-1 | CASSQVWFKGNEQFF | TGCGCCAGCAGCCAAGTTTGGTTTAAGGGCAATGAGCAGTTCTTC
14 | many | TRBJ2-4 | . | TRBV20-1 | CSAPTGIAKNIQYF | TGCAGTGCCCCGACGGGGATAGCCAAAAACATTCAGTACTTC
23 | . | TRBJ2-3 | TRBD2 | TRBV7-9 | CASSFLPGLAGDNHRFSADTQYF | TGTGCCAGCAGCTTTTTACCGGGACTAGCGGGGGACAACCACAGGTTTTCCGCAGATACGCAGTATTTT
12 | few | TRBJ2-7 | . | TRBV29-1 | CSVEKGSHEQYF | TGCAGCGTTGAGAAGGGCTCCCACGAGCAGTACTTC
13 | . | TRBJ2-7 | TRBD2 | TRBV5-3 | CASQIAGDYEQYF | TGTGCCAGCCAAATAGCGGGAGACTACGAGCAGTACTTC
18 | . | TRBJ2-3 | TRBD2 | TRBV3-1 | CASSPGLAGDGFRDTQYF | TGTGCCAGCAGCCCGGGACTAGCGGGAGATGGGTTTAGAGATACGCAGTATTTT
13 | . | TRBJ2-7 | TRBD2 | TRBV5-1 | CASSPTGGLEQHF | TGCGCCAGCAGTCCTACCGGGGGGTTAGAGCAGCACTTC
14 | few | TRBJ2-7 | . | TRBV6-5 | CASSTALGFYEQYF | TGTGCCAGCAGCACCGCCTTGGGGTTCTACGAGCAGTACTTC
13 | many | TRBJ1-1 | . | TRBV7-9 | CASSSSRAVEAFF | TGTGCCAGCAGCAGTAGCCGGGCGGTTGAAGCTTTCTTT
16 | many | TRBJ1-2 | . | TRBV20-1 | CSARWWQGPESYGYTF | TGCAGTGCTAGATGGTGGCAGGGGCCCGAGTCCTATGGCTACACCTTC
12 | few | TRBJ2-7 | TRBD1 | TRBV29-1 | CSVVWTGGEQYF | TGCAGCGTTGTTTGGACAGGGGGCGAGCAGTACTTC
17 | many | TRBJ2-3 | . | TRBV18 | CASSALPGQASTDTQYF | TGTGCCAGCTCAGCGCTACCGGGACAAGCCAGCACAGATACGCAGTATTTT
16 | few | TRBJ2-3 | TRBD2 | TRBV14 | CASSLLAGRLTDTQYF | TGTGCCAGCAGCCTGCTAGCGGGGAGACTCACAGATACGCAGTATTTT
18 | . | TRBJ2-3 | TRBD2 | TRBV27 | CASSLLSPLLGGTDTQYF | TGTGCCAGCAGTTTGTTGTCTCCCCTGTTGGGAGGGACAGATACGCAGTATTTT
15 | many | TRBJ2-7 | . | TRBV6-5 | CASRSIPTDPYEQYF | TGTGCCAGCCGGTCAATACCGACAGACCCCTACGAGCAGTACTTC
16 | . | TRBJ1-4 | . | TRBV7-9 | CASSQRTGRSNEKLFF | TGTGCCAGCAGCCAACGAACAGGGAGGTCTAATGAAAAACTGTTTTTT
15 | many | TRBJ2-2 | . | TRBV6-6 | CASSYSGGRTGELFF | TGTGCCAGCAGTTACTCGGGGGGGCGCACCGGGGAGCTGTTTTTT
17 | few | TRBJ2-6 | . | TRBV3-2 | CASSPSDLGSGANVLTF | TGTGCCAGCAGCCCGTCGGACCTAGGGTCTGGGGCCAACGTCCTGACTTTC
10 | . | TRBJ1-1 | . | TRBV2 | CASHLIQAFF | TGTGCCAGCCATTTAATACAAGCTTTCTTT
15 | many | TRBJ2-5 | TRBD1 | TRBV4-1 | CASSQDWTGTETQYF | TGCGCCAGCAGCCAAGATTGGACAGGGACAGAGACCCAGTACTTC
13 | . | TRBJ2-1 | . | TRBV11-3 | CASSPRQPGEQFF | TGTGCCAGCAGCCCCCGACAGCCCGGGGAGCAGTTCTTC
15 | few | TRBJ2-2 | TRBD2 | TRBV4-3 | CASSQDYRGSGELFF | TGCGCCAGCAGCCAAGATTATCGCGGGAGTGGGGAGCTGTTTTTT
16 | many | TRBJ2-5 | TRBD1 | TRBV15 | CATSRPGTESPETQYF | TGTGCCACCAGCAGACCCGGGACAGAGTCTCCGGAGACCCAGTACTTC
16 | . | TRBJ2-3 | . | TRBV3-1 | CASSQFDGGITDTQYF | TGTGCCAGCAGCCAATTCGACGGGGGTATCACAGATACGCAGTATTTT
15 | . | TRBJ2-7 | . | TRBV5-5 | CASSYEPGPTYEQYF | TGTGCCAGCAGTTACGAACCGGGACCCACCTACGAGCAGTACTTC
11 | many | TRBJ2-7 | . | TRBV14 | CASSHTYEQYF | TGTGCCAGCAGCCACACCTACGAGCAGTACTTC
11 | few | TRBJ2-3 | . | TRBV30 | CAWSPTDTQYF | TGTGCCTGGAGTCCCACAGATACGCAGTATTTT
15 | few | TRBJ2-7 | . | TRBV4-3 | CASSQDVGTRLEQYF | TGCGCCAGCAGCCAAGATGTAGGGACCCGGCTGGAGCAGTACTTC
15 | . | TRBJ1-5 | . | TRBV6-2/TRBV6-3 | CASSRWEGDEQPQHF | TGTGCCAGCAGTAGGTGGGAAGGGGATGAACAGCCCCAGCATTTT
13 | many | TRBJ2-3 | . | TRBV29-1 | CSVEATNADTQYF | TGCAGCGTTGAAGCCACTAACGCAGATACGCAGTATTTT
12 | few | TRBJ1-2 | TRBD1 | TRBV7-9 | CASSPDRAGYTF | TGTGCCAGCAGCCCAGACAGGGCTGGCTACACCTTC
17 | . | TRBJ2-7 | . | TRBV4-3 | CASSQELVVGQGHEQYF | TGCGCCAGCAGCCAAGAACTGGTGGTAGGGCAGGGCCACGAGCAGTACTTC
13 | many | TRBJ2-2 | . | TRBV12-3/TRBV12-4 | CASRGAGTGELFF | TGTGCCAGCAGGGGCGCCGGGACCGGGGAGCTGTTTTTT
14 | few | TRBJ1-2 | . | TRBV5-3 | CASSFSGGARGYTF | TGTGCTAGCAGCTTTTCAGGAGGAGCGAGAGGCTACACCTTC
12 | . | TRBJ1-5 | . | TRBV20-1 | CSARQGDQPQHF | TGCAGTGCTAGACAGGGAGATCAGCCCCAGCATTTT
14 | many | TRBJ1-1 | . | TRBV6-5 | CASSYSGGVTEAFF | TGTGCCAGCAGTTACTCGGGGGGGGTCACTGAAGCTTTCTTT
14 | few | TRBJ2-1 | . | TRBV5-4 | CASKFEGGGGEQFF | TGTGCCAGCAAGTTTGAGGGGGGTGGAGGTGAGCAGTTCTTC
14 | few | TRBJ2-7 | . | TRBV11-2 | CASSLAPLSYEQYF | TGTGCCAGCAGCTTAGCCCCCCTCTCCTACGAGCAGTACTTC
14 | . | TRBJ2-1 | . | TRBV9 | CASSLSDICNEQFF | TGTGCCAGCAGCTTATCCGACATCTGCAATGAGCAGTTCTTC
14 | few | TRBJ1-5 | . | TRBV2 | CASSEGEGDQPQHF | TGTGCCAGCAGTGAAGGGGAGGGGGACCAGCCCCAGCATTTT
16 | many | TRBJ1-2 | . | TRBV28 | CATTEGNRGAHYGYTF | TGTGCCACCACTGAAGGTAACCGGGGTGCGCACTATGGCTACACCTTC
13 | many | TRBJ2-5 | . | TRBV30 | CAWSGGTLGAQYF | TGTGCCTGGAGTGGTGGCACGCTGGGGGCCCAGTACTTC
12 | . | TRBJ2-2 | . | TRBV27 | CASSFGDAELFF | TGTGCCAGCAGTTTTGGAGATGCGGAGCTGTTTTTT
13 | many | TRBJ1-1 | . | TRBV7-9 | CASSGADNTEAFF | TGTGCCAGCAGCGGAGCAGATAACACTGAAGCTTTCTTT
13 | . | TRBJ2-7 | TRBD1 | TRBV20-1 | CSAETGAAYEQYF | TGCAGTGCCGAGACAGGGGCGGCCTACGAGCAGTACTTC
16 | many | TRBJ1-2 | TRBD1 | TRBV5-4 | CASSFPGQAILYGYTF | TGTGCCAGCAGTTTCCCGGGACAGGCGATACTCTATGGCTACACCTTC
16 | . | TRBJ2-1 | . | TRBV7-6 | CASSPRQGFSYNEQFF | TGTGCCAGCAGCCCCCGTCAGGGATTCTCCTACAATGAGCAGTTCTTC
15 | many | TRBJ2-6 | . | TRBV19 | CASSISGSGANVLTF | TGTGCCAGTAGTATTAGTGGCTCTGGGGCCAACGTCCTGACTTTC
14 | . | TRBJ2-5 | . | TRBV9 | CASSVAGLWETQYF | TGTGCCAGCAGCGTAGCAGGCCTGTGGGAGACCCAGTACTTC
17 | once | TRBJ2-1 | TRBD2 | TRBV6-5 | CASSYWVAGSSYNERFF | TGTGCCAGCAGTTACTGGGTAGCGGGGAGCTCCTACAATGAGCGGTTCTTC